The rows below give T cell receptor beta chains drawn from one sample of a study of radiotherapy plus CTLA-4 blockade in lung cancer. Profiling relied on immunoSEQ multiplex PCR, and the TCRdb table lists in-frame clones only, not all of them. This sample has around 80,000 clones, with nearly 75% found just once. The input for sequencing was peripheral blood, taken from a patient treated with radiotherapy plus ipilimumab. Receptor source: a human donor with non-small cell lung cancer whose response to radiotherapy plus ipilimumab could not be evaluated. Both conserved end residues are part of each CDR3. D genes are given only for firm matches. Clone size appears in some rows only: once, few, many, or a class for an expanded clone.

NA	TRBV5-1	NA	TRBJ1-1	CASSLWGGEGAEAFF	TGCGCCAGCAGCTTGTGGGGGGGGGAGGGCGCTGAAGCTTTCTTT
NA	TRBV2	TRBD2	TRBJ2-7	CASTESGKITYEQYF	TGTGCCAGCACCGAAAGCGGGAAGATCACCTACGAGCAGTACTTC
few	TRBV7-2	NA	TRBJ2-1	CASSLGWRFDEQFF	TGTGCCAGCAGCTTAGGGTGGCGGTTCGATGAGCAGTTCTTC
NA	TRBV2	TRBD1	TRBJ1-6	CASKDGTEHSPLHF	TGTGCCAGCAAGGATGGGACAGAGCATTCACCCCTCCACTTT
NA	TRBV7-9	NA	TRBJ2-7	CASSLALNDEQYF	TGTGCCAGCAGCTTAGCACTGAATGACGAGCAGTACTTC
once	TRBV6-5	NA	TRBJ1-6	CASSNLKQGVSPLHF	TGTGCCAGCAGTAATCTAAAACAGGGCGTTTCACCCCTCCACTTT
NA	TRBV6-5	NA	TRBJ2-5	CASSTRVKETQYF	TGTGCCAGCAGTACCAGGGTTAAAGAGACCCAGTACTTC
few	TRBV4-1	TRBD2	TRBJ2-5	CASSPLGLAVGETQYF	TGCGCCAGCAGCCCCCTAGGACTAGCAGTGGGAGAGACCCAGTACTTC
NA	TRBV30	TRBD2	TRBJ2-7	CAWSAGTSHPKYF	TGTGCCTGGAGTGCTGGGACTAGCCACCCAAAGTACTTC
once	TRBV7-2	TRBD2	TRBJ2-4	CASSLELAGAKNIQYF	TGTGCCAGCAGCTTAGAACTAGCGGGAGCCAAAAACATTCAGTACTTC
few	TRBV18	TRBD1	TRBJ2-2	CASSLGQGRNTGELFF	TGTGCCAGCTCACTGGGACAGGGAAGGAACACCGGGGAGCTGTTTTTT
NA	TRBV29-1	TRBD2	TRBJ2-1	CSVEDTPGLAGDYNEQFF	TGCAGCGTTGAAGATACGCCTGGACTAGCGGGAGACTACAATGAGCAGTTCTTC
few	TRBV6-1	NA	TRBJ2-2	CASSEGQGNTGELFF	TGTGCCAGCAGTGAGGGGCAGGGTAACACCGGGGAGCTGTTTTTT
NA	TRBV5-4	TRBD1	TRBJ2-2	CASSLGTGGYTGELFF	TGTGCCAGCAGCTTGGGTACAGGGGGCTACACCGGGGAGCTGTTTTTT
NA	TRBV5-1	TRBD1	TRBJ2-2	CVSSLRLDRDAGELFF	TGCGTCAGCAGCTTGCGTCTGGACAGGGACGCCGGGGAGCTGTTTTTT
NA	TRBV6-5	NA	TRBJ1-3	CASSYIRDSGNTIYF	TGTGCCAGCAGTTACATACGGGACTCTGGAAACACCATATATTTT
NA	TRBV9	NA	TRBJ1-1	CASRQDSGSNTEAFF	TGTGCCAGCAGACAGGACAGCGGCTCGAACACTGAAGCTTTCTTT
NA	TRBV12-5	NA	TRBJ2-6	CASLADSGANVLTF	TGTGCTAGCCTCGCGGATTCTGGGGCCAACGTCCTGACTTTC
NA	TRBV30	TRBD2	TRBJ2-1	CAWSVSRTSGRYEQFF	TGTGCCTGGAGTGTATCGCGGACTAGCGGGAGATATGAGCAGTTCTTC
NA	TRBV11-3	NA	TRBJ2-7	CASSDIRRESSYEQYF	TGTGCCAGCAGCGACATTAGACGGGAAAGCTCCTACGAGCAGTACTTC
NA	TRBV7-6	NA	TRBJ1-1	CASSLEQGSTEAFF	TGTGCCAGCAGCTTAGAGCAGGGCAGCACTGAAGCTTTCTTT
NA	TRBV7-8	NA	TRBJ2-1	CASSFSGNPYNEQFF	TGTGCCAGCAGCTTCAGCGGCAACCCCTACAATGAGCAGTTCTTC
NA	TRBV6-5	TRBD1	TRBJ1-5	CASSLDRGYQPQHF	TGTGCCAGCAGCCTGGACAGGGGGTATCAGCCCCAGCATTTT
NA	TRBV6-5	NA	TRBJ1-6	CASSYSSGSRVSPLHF	TGTGCCAGCAGTTACTCTTCAGGGTCCAGGGTTTCACCCCTCCACTTT
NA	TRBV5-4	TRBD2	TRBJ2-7	CASSLKSSGSSYEQYF	TGTGCCAGCAGCTTGAAGTCTAGCGGGAGCTCCTACGAGCAGTACTTC
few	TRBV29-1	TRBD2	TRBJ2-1	CSVEPRRTSGYNEQFF	TGCAGCGTTGAACCCAGACGGACTAGCGGATACAATGAGCAGTTCTTC
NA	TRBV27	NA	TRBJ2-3	CASSLYPGVGRDTQYF	TGTGCCAGCAGTTTATATCCGGGAGTAGGGAGAGATACGCAGTATTTT
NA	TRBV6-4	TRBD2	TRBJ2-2	CASSRELAANTGELFF	TGTGCCAGCAGTCGGGAACTAGCGGCTAACACCGGGGAGCTGTTTTTT
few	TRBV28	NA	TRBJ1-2	CASKKSGAQGYTF	TGTGCCAGCAAAAAATCAGGGGCGCAAGGCTACACCTTC
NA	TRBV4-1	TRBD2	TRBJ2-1	CASSLTSGIGNEQFF	TGCGCCAGCAGCCTGACTAGCGGGATCGGTAATGAGCAGTTCTTC
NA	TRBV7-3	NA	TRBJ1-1	CASSRPRRVRDFWAFF	TGTGCCAGCAGCCGTCCCCGCAGGGTCCGTGATTTTTGGGCTTTCTTT
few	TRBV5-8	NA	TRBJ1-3	CATPVGSSGNTIYF	TGTGCCACCCCAGTCGGGAGCTCTGGAAACACCATATATTTT
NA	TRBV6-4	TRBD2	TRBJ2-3	CASSDSWVAGETSTDTQYF	TGTGCCAGCAGTGACTCGTGGGTAGCGGGGGAAACTAGCACAGATACGCAGTATTTT
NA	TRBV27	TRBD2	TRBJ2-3	CASSGWSGGSNTDTQYF	TGTGCCAGCAGTGGATGGAGCGGGGGAAGCAACACAGATACGCAGTATTTT
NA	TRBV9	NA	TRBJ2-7	CASSHPQGYEQYF	TGTGCCAGCAGCCACCCTCAGGGATACGAGCAGTACTTC
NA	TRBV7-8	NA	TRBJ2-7	CASSPSRSYEQYF	TGTGCCAGCAGCCCCAGCAGGTCCTACGAGCAGTACTTC
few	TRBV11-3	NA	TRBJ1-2	CASSFRGDDGYTF	TGTGCCAGCAGCTTTCGGGGGGATGATGGCTACACCTTC
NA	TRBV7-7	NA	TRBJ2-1	CASSYGRGLGNEQFF	TGTGCCAGCAGCTACGGCCGGGGGTTAGGCAATGAGCAGTTCTTC
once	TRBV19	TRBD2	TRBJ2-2	CASRRSRTSGVLTGELFF	TGTGCCAGTAGGCGTTCTCGGACTAGCGGGGTCCTGACCGGGGAGCTGTTTTTT
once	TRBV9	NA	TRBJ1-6	CASSPRGGNNSPLHF	TGTGCCAGCAGCCCCCGCGGGGGCAATAATTCACCCCTCCACTTT
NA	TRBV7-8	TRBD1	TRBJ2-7	CASSYGDRAYEQYF	TGTGCCAGCAGCTATGGGGACAGAGCCTACGAGCAGTACTTC
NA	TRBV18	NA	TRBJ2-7	CASSPGPSYEQYF	TGTGCCAGCTCACCAGGGCCTTCCTACGAGCAGTACTTC
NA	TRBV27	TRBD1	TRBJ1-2	CASSFLRQGRYYGYTF	TGTGCCAGCAGTTTCCTCCGACAGGGGAGGTACTATGGCTACACCTTC
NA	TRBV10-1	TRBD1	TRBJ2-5	CARSATGGSQETQYF	TGCGCCAGGTCCGCCACAGGGGGATCGCAAGAGACCCAGTACTTC
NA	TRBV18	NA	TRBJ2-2	CASSQGTGELFF	TGTGCCAGCTCACAGGGGACCGGGGAGCTGTTTTTT
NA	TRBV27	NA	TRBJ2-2	CASSFGIQGQNTGELFF	TGTGCCAGCAGTTTCGGCATACAGGGACAGAACACCGGGGAGCTGTTTTTT
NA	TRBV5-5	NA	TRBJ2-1	CASSRDFNNEQFF	TGTGCCAGCAGCCGGGACTTCAACAATGAGCAGTTCTTC
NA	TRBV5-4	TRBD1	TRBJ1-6	CASSQWDRGNNSPLHF	TGTGCCAGCAGCCAATGGGACAGGGGCAATAATTCACCCCTCCACTTT